This T cell receptor beta chain was identified during a study of human T cells and chemical hapten exposure. At the level of the study: Small pooled library volume differences chiefly drove per-sample TCR yield variation. General study points: TCRs exceeding a frequency of 1 in 1000 stayed unchanged under DPC sensitization.

Time point defined: patch test 1, 2 weeks after DPC sensitization. Regarding treatment: therapeutic diphenylcyclopropenone sensitization with weekly scalp DPC. TCRdb reanalysed the RACE reads using MiXCR and keeps one entry per CDR3 protein. This table has 70,000 to 100,000 distinct CDR3 sequences, about 7.5% appearing once. This clonotype showed up many times. The antigen is undetermined. The CDR3 has 13 residues. The ends were cut back, 2 bases at V and 2 bases at J, with 4 bases in the middle. The genes are TRBV12-3 or TRBV12-4 and TRBJ1-5; D is uncertain. The sequence was collected from a woman between 25 and 40 years old with alopecia areata. Some clones in this sample may be carry-over from other donors' samples. Sequenced material: whole blood, taken in connection with sensitization to the hapten diphenylcyclopropenone (DPC). CDR3 region: CASSLRGNQPQHF. The CDR3 DNA reads as TGTGCCAGCAGTTTACGGGGCAATCAGCCCCAGCATTTT.